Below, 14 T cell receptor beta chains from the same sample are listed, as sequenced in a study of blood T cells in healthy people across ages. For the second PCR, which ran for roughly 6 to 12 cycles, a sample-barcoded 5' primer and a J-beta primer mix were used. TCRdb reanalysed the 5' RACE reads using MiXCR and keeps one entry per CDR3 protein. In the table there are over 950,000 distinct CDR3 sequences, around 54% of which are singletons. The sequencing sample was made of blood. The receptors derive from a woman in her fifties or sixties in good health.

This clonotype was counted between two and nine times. CDR3 region: CASSSRRLRETQYF. CDR3 in DNA: TGTGCCAGCAGCTCGCGTAGGCTTCGGGAGACCCAGTACTTC. The chain uses TRBV7-2 and TRBJ2-5; D is uncertain. Germline V gene lookup returns CDR1 SGHTA and CDR2 FQGNSA. The length of the CDR3 is 14 residues. Trimming took 4 bases from V and 5 from J, leaving 14 bases between them.

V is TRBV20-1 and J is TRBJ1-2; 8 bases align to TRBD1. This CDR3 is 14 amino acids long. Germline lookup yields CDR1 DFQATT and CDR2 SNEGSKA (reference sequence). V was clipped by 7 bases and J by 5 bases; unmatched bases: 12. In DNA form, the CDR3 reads TGCAGTGTCCCCCCCGCAGGGGGCGTTTATGGCTACACCTTC. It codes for CSVPPAGGVYGYTF.

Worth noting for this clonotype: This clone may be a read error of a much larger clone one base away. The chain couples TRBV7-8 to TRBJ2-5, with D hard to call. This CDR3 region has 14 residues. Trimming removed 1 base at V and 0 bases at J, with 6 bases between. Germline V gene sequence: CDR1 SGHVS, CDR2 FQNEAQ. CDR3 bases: TGTGCCAGCAGCTTAGAACACCACCAAGAGACCCAGTACTTC. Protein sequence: CASSLEHHQETQYF.

The CDR3 loop is CASSPYGGDQPQHF. The CDR3 coding sequence is TGTGCCAGCAGCCCATATGGGGGCGATCAGCCCCAGCATTTT. The genes are TRBV7-2 and TRBJ1-5; perhaps TRBD1 as D (6 bases). V was clipped by 5 bases and J by 5 bases, with 13 bases between them. The CDR3 sequence is 14 residues long. Germline CDR1 is SGHTA and CDR2 is FQGNSA.

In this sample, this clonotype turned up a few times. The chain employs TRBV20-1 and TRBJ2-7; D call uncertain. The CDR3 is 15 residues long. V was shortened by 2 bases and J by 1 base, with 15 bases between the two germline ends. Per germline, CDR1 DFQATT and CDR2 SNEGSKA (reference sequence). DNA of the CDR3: TGCAGTGCTAGACCCCGGTGGCAAGCGTCCTACGAGCAGTACTTC. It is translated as CSARPRWQASYEQYF.

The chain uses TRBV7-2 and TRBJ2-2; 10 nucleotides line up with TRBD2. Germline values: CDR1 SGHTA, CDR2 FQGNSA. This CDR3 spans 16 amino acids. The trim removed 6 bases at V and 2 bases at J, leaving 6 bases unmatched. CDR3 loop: CASRASGSRNTGELFF. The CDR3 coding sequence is TGTGCCAGCAGGGCTAGCGGGAGTCGAAACACCGGGGAGCTGTTTTTT.

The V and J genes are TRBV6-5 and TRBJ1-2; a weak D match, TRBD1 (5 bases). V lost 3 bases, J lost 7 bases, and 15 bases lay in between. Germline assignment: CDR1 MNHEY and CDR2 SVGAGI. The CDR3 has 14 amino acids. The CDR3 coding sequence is TGTGCCAGCAGTTATGGAGGGACCTCCGCTGGCTACACCTTC. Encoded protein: CASSYGGTSAGYTF.

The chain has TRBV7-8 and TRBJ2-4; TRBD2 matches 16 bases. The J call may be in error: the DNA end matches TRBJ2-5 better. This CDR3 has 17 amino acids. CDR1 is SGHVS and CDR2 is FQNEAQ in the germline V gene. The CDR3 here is CASSLTGLAGGRETQYF. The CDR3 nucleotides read TGTGCCAGCAGCCTCACGGGACTAGCGGGAGGGCGGGAGACCCAGTACTTC.

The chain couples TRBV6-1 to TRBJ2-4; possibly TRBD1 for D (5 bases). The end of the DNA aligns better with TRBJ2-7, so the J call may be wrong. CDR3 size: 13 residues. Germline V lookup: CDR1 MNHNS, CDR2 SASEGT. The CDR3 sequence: CASSETDSHEQYF. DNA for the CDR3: TGTGCCAGCAGTGAAACCGACAGCCACGAGCAGTACTTC.

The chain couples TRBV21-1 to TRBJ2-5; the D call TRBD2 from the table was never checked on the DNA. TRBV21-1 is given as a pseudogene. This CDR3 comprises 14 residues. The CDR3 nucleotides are TGTGCCAGCAGGGTAGCGGGAAACCAAGAGACCCAGTACTTC. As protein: CASRVAGNQETQYF.

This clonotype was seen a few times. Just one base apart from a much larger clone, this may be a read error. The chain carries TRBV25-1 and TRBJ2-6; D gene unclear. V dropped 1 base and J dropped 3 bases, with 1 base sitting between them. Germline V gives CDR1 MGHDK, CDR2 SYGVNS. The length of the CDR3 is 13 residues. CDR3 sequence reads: CASSEFGANVLTF. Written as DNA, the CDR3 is TGTGCCAGCAGTGAATTTGGGGCCAACGTCCTGACTTTC. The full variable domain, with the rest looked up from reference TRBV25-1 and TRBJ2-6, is EADIYQTPRYLVIGTGKKITLECSQTMGHDKMYWYQQDPGMELHLIHYSYGVNSTEKGDLSSESTVSRIRTEHFPLTLESARPSHTSQYLCASSEFGANVLTFGAGSRLTVL.

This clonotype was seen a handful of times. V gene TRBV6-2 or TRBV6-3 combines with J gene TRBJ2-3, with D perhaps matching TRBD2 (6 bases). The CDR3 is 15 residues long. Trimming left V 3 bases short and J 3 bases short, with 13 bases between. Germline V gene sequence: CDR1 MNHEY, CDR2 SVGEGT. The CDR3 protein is CASSYQGGRTDTQYF. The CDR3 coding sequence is TGTGCCAGCAGTTATCAGGGAGGAAGAACAGATACGCAGTATTTT.

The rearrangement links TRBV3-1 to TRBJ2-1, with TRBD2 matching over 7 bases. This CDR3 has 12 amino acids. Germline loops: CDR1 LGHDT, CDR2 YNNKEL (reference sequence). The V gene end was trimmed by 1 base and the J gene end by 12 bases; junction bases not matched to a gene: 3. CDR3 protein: CASSQVGGRQFF. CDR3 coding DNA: TGTGCCAGCAGCCAAGTGGGAGGGAGGCAGTTCTTC.

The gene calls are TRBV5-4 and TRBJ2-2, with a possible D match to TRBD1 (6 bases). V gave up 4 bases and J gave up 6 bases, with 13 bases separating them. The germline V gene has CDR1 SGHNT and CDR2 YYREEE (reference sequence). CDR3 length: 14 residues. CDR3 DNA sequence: TGTGCCAGCAGCCGTTCCAGGGGTCCCGGGGAGCTGTTTTTT. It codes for CASSRSRGPGELFF.